A single sample is the source of the 31 T cell receptor beta chains below, sequenced in a study of beta chain features in type 1 diabetes (dated by TCRdb to between 2018 and 2020). Library prep was done by the immunoSEQ multiplex PCR assay. The entire amount of isolated RNA was reverse transcribed using the High Capacity cDNA Reverse Transcription Kit, so the sequenced TCRB transcripts were expressed ones. TCRdb carries this immuneACCESS record with in-frame sequences only. Its versions omit some clonotypes, under half of them owing to an unresolved V gene in the studies checked, with the rest unexplained. The sample table records 150,000 to 200,000 clones; 7% to 10% of these occur just once. The leading ten clones occupy under 2.5% of the sample. The sample comprised central memory CD4+ T cells from blood. The receptors shown here come from a woman aged 18-29 years in good health.

This clone was observed a few times. Here the CDR3 DNA reads TGCGCCAGCAGCCAACCCCTAGCGGGGGTTAAGACCCAGTACTTC. This translates into CASSQPLAGVKTQYF. The chain uses TRBV4-1 and TRBJ2-5; 10 nucleotides line up with TRBD2. Germline V CDR1 and CDR2: MGHRA, YSYEKL. This CDR3 is 15 amino acids long. The ends lost 2 bases at V and 6 bases at J; junction bases unmatched: 6.

The V and J genes are TRBV6-6 and TRBJ2-3; 10 nucleotides align to TRBD2. There are 16 residues in the CDR3. The ends lost 2 bases at V and 0 bases at J; junction bases unmatched: 2. Germline V CDR1 and CDR2: MNHNY, SVGAGI (reference sequence). CDR3 coding DNA: TGTGCCAGCAGTTACCCAGCGGGAGGGAGCACAGATACGCAGTATTTT. It translates to CASSYPAGGSTDTQYF.

This sequence joins TRBV9 and TRBJ2-3; D is ambiguous. This CDR3 has 15 amino acids. Trimming pared 0 bases from V and 3 bases from J, leaving 11 bases between. Germline loops: CDR1 SGDLS, CDR2 YYNGEE. The CDR3, as DNA: TGTGCCAGCAGCGTAGGACTCGTAGAGACAGATACGCAGTATTTT. Its translation is CASSVGLVETDTQYF. Combining the CDR3 with reference TRBV9 and TRBJ2-3 gives the whole variable domain DSGVTQTPKHLITATGQRVTLRCSPRSGDLSVYWYQQSLDQGLQFLIQYYNGEERAKGNILERFSAQQFPDLHSELNLSSLELGDSALYFCASSVGLVETDTQYFGPGTRLTVL.

This clone was found a few times. The chain uses TRBV2 and TRBJ2-7; 9 nucleotides align to TRBD1. Trimming at V came to 6 bases and at J to 9 bases, leaving 9 bases not matched to a gene. From germline, CDR1 is SNHLY and CDR2 FYNNEI. This CDR3 comprises 13 residues. CDR3 sequence reads: CASRRDRELWQYF. The CDR3 DNA reads as TGTGCCAGCAGGAGGGACAGGGAGTTGTGGCAGTACTTC.

In its sample, this clone was seen a few times. The CDR3 sequence is CAWSRWDIGNTIYF. The CDR3 DNA is TGTGCCTGGAGCCGTTGGGACATCGGAAACACCATATATTTT. The chain employs TRBV30 and TRBJ1-3; TRBD1 might be the D (6 bases). Between the trimmed V and J ends, which lost 3 bases and 4 bases, there was a span of 13 bases. Germline V gene data show CDR1 as GTSNPN and CDR2 as SVGIG (reference sequence). This CDR3 region has 14 residues.

There are a few counts of this clone. The V gene is TRBV7-9, the J gene TRBJ2-2; TRBD2 agrees at 12 bases. The CDR3 contains 19 residues. Trimming took 6 bases from V and 0 from J; bases not matched to a gene: 11. The germline V gene has CDR1 SEHNR and CDR2 FQNEAQ (reference sequence). The CDR3 region has the DNA TGTGCCAGCAGTTCCCGTTGGACTAGCGGGGCTACGAACACCGGGGAGCTGTTTTTT. Amino acids: CASSSRWTSGATNTGELFF.

This clone showed up many times. The chain carries TRBV7-3 and TRBJ2-5; the D gene is possibly TRBD2 (5 bases). Germline CDR1 SGHTA, CDR2 FQGTGA. The CDR3 runs to 15 residues. Trimming pared 3 bases from V and 0 bases from J, leaving 11 bases between. The CDR3 bases are TGTGCCAGCAGCTTGAGCGGCGGGTACCAAGAGACCCAGTACTTC. Its translation is CASSLSGGYQETQYF.

This clone has only a few counts. Other nucleotide sequences in the sample specify the same CDR3. The chain links TRBV5-1 to TRBJ2-1, with D possibly TRBD1 on 5 matching bases. This CDR3 comprises 15 residues. Germline loops: CDR1 SGHRS, CDR2 YFSETQ. Between the trimmed V and J ends, which lost 1 base and 0 bases, there was a span of 8 bases. This CDR3 is CASSLLQGSYNEQFF. Here the CDR3 DNA reads TGCGCCAGCAGCTTGCTCCAGGGCTCCTACAATGAGCAGTTCTTC.

The V call is TRBV4-3, the J call TRBJ2-3; 12 bases line up with TRBD2. With 11 bases clipped from V and 8 bases from J, the junction kept 11 bases outside the gene matches. Germline V gene lookup returns CDR1 LGHNA and CDR2 YSLEER. The CDR3 is 14 residues long. The CDR3 nucleotides are TGCGCCGGGTGGCTAGCGGGGGGGCCGGGTACGCAGTATTTT. As protein: CAGWLAGGPGTQYF.

The CDR3: CASSSYRGRGDQPQHF. CDR3 sequence (DNA): TGTGCCAGCAGCAGTTACAGGGGGCGGGGGGATCAGCCCCAGCATTTT. The chain has TRBV7-2 and TRBJ1-5; 9 bases fit TRBD1. The CDR3 contains 16 residues. V dropped 5 bases and J dropped 5; count of bases not matched to a gene: 10. Looked up from germline, CDR1 is SGHTA and CDR2 is FQGNSA.

On this clone: Germline and junction disagree at one end, which may indicate a read error. The chain has TRBV7-6 and TRBJ2-3; D is perhaps TRBD2 (5 bases). Germline V CDR1 and CDR2: SGHVS, FNYEAQ. The CDR3 runs to 14 residues. The CDR3 loop is CASSPRAGADTQYF. The CDR3 nucleotides are TGTGCTAGCAGCCCTCGGGCCGGGGCAGATACGCAGTATTTT.

The rearrangement uses TRBV6-7 and TRBJ1-1, with 9 bases aligning to TRBD1. TRBV6-7 is noted as an ORF with a role that remains uncertain. The V segment lost 2 bases and the J segment 1 base; nucleotides outside the gene matches: 11. CDR3 length equals 18 residues. The CDR3 nucleotides are TGTGCCAGCAGTTACCCCTGGACAGGGGCGGCTAGGAACACTGAAGCTTTCTTT. Encoded protein: CASSYPWTGAARNTEAFF.

The chain combines TRBV6-6 with TRBJ2-5; TRBD1 might be the D (7 bases). CDR3 length: 16 residues. Germline V gene sequence: CDR1 MNHNY, CDR2 SVGAGI (reference sequence). V was trimmed by 2 bases and J by 0 bases, leaving 13 bases between them. The CDR3 here is CASSYPTGRYQETQYF. For the CDR3, the DNA is TGTGCCAGCAGTTACCCGACAGGGAGGTACCAAGAGACCCAGTACTTC.

The chain carries TRBV5-1 and TRBJ1-1; perhaps TRBD1 as D (6 bases). This CDR3 comprises 15 residues. V dropped 2 bases and J dropped 1 base, with 12 bases sitting between them. Germline CDR1 and CDR2: SGHRS and YFSETQ. The CDR3 sequence is CASSLTGTPNTEAFF. In nucleotides, the CDR3 is TGCGCCAGCAGCTTAACCGGGACACCGAACACTGAAGCTTTCTTT. Variable domain in full (rest from reference TRBV5-1 and TRBJ1-1): KAGVTQTPRYLIKTRGQQVTLSCSPISGHRSVSWYQQTPGQGLQFLFEYFSETQRNKGNFPGRFSGRQFSNSRSEMNVSTLELGDSALYLCASSLTGTPNTEAFFGQGTRLTVV.

This sequence joins TRBV5-1 and TRBJ2-7, with D hard to call. The CDR3 runs to 10 residues. Germline CDR1 and CDR2: SGHRS and YFSETQ. Deletions cut 4 bases from V and 6 bases from J, with 5 bases between. CDR3 in amino acids: CASSLPEQYF. In DNA form, the CDR3 reads TGCGCCAGCAGCCTTCCCGAGCAGTACTTC.

There are many counts of this clone. The CDR3 sequence is CASSRTSPPDEQFF. In DNA form, the CDR3 reads TGTGCCAGCAGCAGGACTAGCCCCCCCGATGAGCAGTTCTTC. The V and J genes are TRBV7-2 and TRBJ2-1, with 8 bases fitting TRBD2. Looked up from germline, CDR1 is SGHTA and CDR2 is FQGNSA. This CDR3 region has 14 residues. Losses at the gene ends were 5 bases for V and 8 bases for J; bases not matched to a gene: 8. Looking up the rest from reference TRBV7-2 and TRBJ2-1 gives the full variable domain: GAGVSQSPSNKVTEKGKDVELRCDPISGHTALYWYRQSLGQGLEFLIYFQGNSAPDKSGLPSDRFSAERTGGSVSTLTIQRTQQEDSAVYLCASSRTSPPDEQFFGPGTRLTVL.

The chain recombines TRBV10-3 with TRBJ2-7; weak D call: TRBD2 (6 bases). Germline V gene sequence: CDR1 ENHRY, CDR2 SYGVKD. Trimming cost V 6 bases and J 6 bases, with 18 bases left between them. The CDR3 runs 14 residues. For the CDR3, the DNA is TGTGCCATCAGGCGGGGAGTAGACGGGAGCGAGCAGTACTTC. Its protein product is CAIRRGVDGSEQYF.

This clone was found a few times. The chain uses TRBV4-2 and TRBJ2-5, with TRBD1 as a possible D gene (6 bases). The CDR3 consists of 18 residues. Trimming removed 1 base at V and 5 bases at J, with 23 bases between. The germline V gene encodes CDR1 LGHNA and CDR2 YNFKEQ. The CDR3 loop reads CASSQVSGLQGGQETQYF. The CDR3 nucleotides read TGTGCCAGCAGCCAAGTGTCGGGCTTACAGGGCGGGCAGGAGACCCAGTACTTC.

The chain recombines TRBV21-1 with TRBJ2-5; TRBD2 is taken as the D call from the table, unchecked against the DNA. TRBV21-1 is given as a pseudogene. The CDR3 runs to 19 residues. The CDR3 DNA sequence: TGTGCCAGCAGCATTCGGGGGCCCGGGACTAGCGCGTACCAAGAGACCCAGTACTTC. It yields the protein CASSIRGPGTSAYQETQYF.

This clone was counted only a few times. This rearrangement joins TRBV7-2 to TRBJ1-6; 9 bases agree with TRBD1. The CDR3 is made up of 14 amino acids. Germline V CDR1 and CDR2: SGHTA, FQGNSA. V lost 4 bases and J lost 10; bases outside the gene matches: 5. CDR3 nucleotides: TGTGCCAGCAGCTCGACAGGGGGTAACTCACCCCTCCACTTT. Translated, it gives CASSSTGGNSPLHF. The variable domain in full, with the rest retrieved from reference TRBV7-2 and TRBJ1-6, is GAGVSQSPSNKVTEKGKDVELRCDPISGHTALYWYRQSLGQGLEFLIYFQGNSAPDKSGLPSDRFSAERTGGSVSTLTIQRTQQEDSAVYLCASSSTGGNSPLHFGNGTRLTVT.

V and J are TRBV11-2 and TRBJ2-7, with D perhaps TRBD1 (5 bases). This CDR3 contains 15 residues. Trimming cost V 0 bases and J 5 bases, with 14 bases left between them. The germline gives CDR1 SGHAT, CDR2 FQNNGV. CDR3 protein: CASSLDRKGYHEQYF. The CDR3 nucleotides are TGTGCCAGCAGCTTAGACCGGAAGGGGTACCACGAGCAGTACTTC.

The chain has TRBV7-8 and TRBJ2-7, with 7 nucleotides matching TRBD1. The J segment lost 2 bases and the V segment lost 6 bases, leaving 4 bases of the junction unmatched. Germline loops: CDR1 SGHVS, CDR2 FQNEAQ. This CDR3 contains 13 residues. CDR3 amino acids: CASRGTAAYEQYF. For the CDR3, the DNA is TGTGCCAGCAGGGGGACAGCAGCCTACGAGCAGTACTTC.

The chain carries TRBV30 and TRBJ1-4, with 7 bases identical to TRBD1. The germline V gene has CDR1 GTSNPN and CDR2 SVGIG (reference sequence). Germline trimming cut 1 base from V and 8 bases from J; bases unmatched to any gene: 7. The CDR3 runs 14 residues. The CDR3 DNA reads TGTGCCTGGAGTGACGACAGGGTGGAGGAAAAACTGTTTTTT. This encodes CAWSDDRVEEKLFF.

The rearrangement joins TRBV11-3 to TRBJ1-2; TRBD1 is a possible D gene (5 bases). Trimming took 5 bases from V and 7 from J, leaving 14 bases between them. CDR1 is SGHNT, CDR2 YENEEA, per germline. The CDR3 sequence is 13 residues long. The CDR3 region is CASSPGGGVGYTF. CDR3 nucleotide sequence: TGTGCCAGCAGCCCCGGCGGGGGTGTTGGCTACACCTTC.

The chain uses TRBV11-2 and TRBJ2-1, with D possibly being TRBD2 (5 bases). V dropped 3 bases and J dropped 3 bases, with 9 bases sitting between them. In germline, CDR1 is SGHAT, CDR2 FQNNGV. The CDR3 is made up of 14 amino acids. CDR3 nucleotide sequence: TGTGCCAGCAGCTTCCCGGGGAGCTACAATGAGCAGTTCTTC. Protein product: CASSFPGSYNEQFF.

Notes on this clone: The junction departs from germline at one end; a sequencing error may be responsible. The chain employs TRBV7-7 and TRBJ1-3; maybe TRBD1 (6 bases). The V gene's germline CDR1 is SSHAT and CDR2 FNYEAQ (reference sequence). The CDR3 has 16 residues. For the CDR3, the DNA is TGTGCTAGCAGCGAAGCCAAGGGGGTGGTTGGAAACACCATATATTTT. Residues: CASSEAKGVVGNTIYF.

A few counts support this clone. The rearrangement links TRBV11-2 to TRBJ2-1; 14 nucleotides agree with TRBD2. The V gene end was trimmed by 8 bases and the J gene end by 1 base; junction bases not matched to a gene: 7. This CDR3 comprises 17 residues. CDR1 is SGHAT, CDR2 FQNNGV, per germline. CDR3 sequence: CASLTSGGAGSYNEQFF. The CDR3 DNA sequence: TGTGCCAGCCTGACTAGCGGGGGGGCCGGTTCCTACAATGAGCAGTTCTTC.

This chain connects TRBV7-9 to TRBJ2-3, with 14 bases fitting TRBD2. V lost 5 bases to trimming and J lost 7 bases; unmatched junction nucleotides: 8. CDR3 length: 16 residues. Germline CDR1 and CDR2: SEHNR and FQNEAQ (reference sequence). The CDR3 nucleotides read TGTGCCAGCAGCCGGGGGACTAGCGGGGGAAGCCATACGCAGTATTTT. This translates into CASSRGTSGGSHTQYF.

The table lists this clone with a few counts. V gene TRBV25-1 combines with J gene TRBJ1-3; 8 positions match TRBD1. The length of the CDR3 is 15 residues. The trim removed 8 bases at V and 0 bases at J, leaving 6 bases unmatched. Germline V lookup: CDR1 MGHDK, CDR2 SYGVNS. The CDR3 DNA is TGTGCCAGCGGGGGACAGGCGGGCTCTGGAAACACCATATATTTT. Its protein is CASGGQAGSGNTIYF. Full variable domain (rest looked up from reference TRBV25-1 and TRBJ1-3): EADIYQTPRYLVIGTGKKITLECSQTMGHDKMYWYQQDPGMELHLIHYSYGVNSTEKGDLSSESTVSRIRTEHFPLTLESARPSHTSQYLCASGGQAGSGNTIYFGEGSWLTVV.

CDR3 nucleotide sequence: TGTGCCAGCAGCCGGGACTACTCCTACGAGCAGTACTTC. It specifies CASSRDYSYEQYF. This chain links TRBV5-4 with TRBJ2-7; 7 bases map to TRBD2. Germline lookup yields CDR1 SGHNT and CDR2 YYREEE (reference sequence). J gave up 0 bases and V 4 bases, and 1 base lay outside the gene matches. CDR3 length equals 13 residues.

There are a few counts of this clone. The V and J genes are TRBV4-3 and TRBJ1-6; 7 nucleotides align to TRBD1. This CDR3 contains 16 residues. Trimming at V came to 0 bases and at J to 8 bases, leaving 7 bases not matched to a gene. Germline loops: CDR1 LGHNA, CDR2 YSLEER. CDR3 in amino acids: CASSQELRQGDSPLHF. The CDR3 coding sequence is TGCGCCAGCAGCCAAGAATTAAGACAGGGTGATTCACCCCTCCACTTT.